This TCR beta chain originates from a study of blood T cell repertoires in COVID-19. About the research overall: Acute and convalescent COVID-19 samples came from the United States, Italy and Spain. PBMCs, B-cell-depleted T cells, or T cells provided the cDNA or gDNA that made up the material.

In the authors' methods: For nucleated cells, counts were estimated from reference gene primer amplification. TCRdb's table, derived via immunoSEQ multiplex PCR, lists solely in-frame clones and lacks some. V and J calls and clone size are those listed in that table; D and trimming were worked out from the DNA. The sample holds about 11,000 clones, over 80% seen once. Germline-derived CDR1 and CDR2 are SGHTA and FQGNSA. The V and J ends lost 4 bases and 6 bases, in that order; junction bases with no gene match: 3. CDR3 length: 15 amino acids. The chain is built from TRBV7-2 and TRBJ2-2, with 12 bases identical to TRBD2. This sequence originates from a human donor in a cohort sampled during active COVID-19. The specimen sequenced was peripheral blood. The CDR3 nucleotides are TGTGCCAGCAGCTCGACTAGCGGGAGCGCCGGGGAGCTGTTTTTT. Its protein product is CASSSTSGSAGELFF. The whole variable domain, filled in from reference TRBV7-2 and TRBJ2-2, reads GAGVSQSPSNKVTEKGKDVELRCDPISGHTALYWYRQSLGQGLEFLIYFQGNSAPDKSGLPSDRFSAERTGGSVSTLTIQRTQQEDSAVYLCASSSTSGSAGELFFGEGSRLTVL.